This T cell receptor (beta chain) was recovered during a study of blood T cell repertoires in COVID-19. At the level of the study: Both acute and convalescent COVID-19 samples were obtained from the United States, Italy and Spain. From T cells, B-cell-depleted T cells, or PBMCs came the material, which was cDNA or gDNA.

Seattle patients were enrolled during active infection and followed longitudinally. The length of the CDR3 is 15 residues. The V and J ends lost 8 bases and 1 base, in that order; junction bases with no gene match: 7. In germline, CDR1 is ENHRY, CDR2 SYGVKD. The authors' processing: Reference gene primer amplification gave estimated nucleated cell counts. Assay: immunoSEQ multiplex PCR; the TCRdb copy retains only in-frame clones and omits some. V, J and clone size reflect that table, while D and trimming were determined from the DNA. The sample records over 150,000 clones, 70% to 90% being singletons.

The TCR was taken from a woman of 80 years or more with COVID-19, enrolled during active disease. Sequencing input: peripheral blood. The chain has TRBV10-3 and TRBJ2-2, with 7 bases lining up with TRBD1. The CDR3 region has the DNA TGTGCCATCGGTCGGGACAGTTTGAACACCGGGGAGCTGTTTTTT. This encodes CAIGRDSLNTGELFF.